Following are 5 T cell receptor beta chains from one sample sequenced in a study of graft-versus-host responses after intestinal transplantation. Generated by immunoSEQ multiplex PCR, the TCRdb table keeps only in-frame clones and is missing some. The table shows tens of thousands of clones, with about 90% occurring only once. Sequenced material: PBMCs, taken 650 to 670 days after intestinal transplant. Receptors were obtained from a human patient who received an intestinal transplant, so some T cells may come from the graft donor.

The chain is built from TRBV18 and TRBJ1-5; 9 nucleotides line up with TRBD1. This CDR3 contains 18 residues. In germline, CDR1 is KGHSH, CDR2 LQKENI. After removal of 3 bases from V and 7 bases from J, the junction contained 16 bases not matched to a gene. CDR3 coding DNA: TGTGCCAGCTCACCTAGGCGTACGGGACAGGGAGGGAGACAGCCCCAGCATTTT. This gives the protein CASSPRRTGQGGRQPQHF.

The V call is TRBV6-1, the J call TRBJ1-3; unclear D gene. Germline V gives CDR1 MNHNS, CDR2 SASEGT. V was cut by 2 bases and J by 6 bases, with 14 bases left in between. This CDR3 has 15 residues. In nucleotides, the CDR3 is TGTGCCAGCAGTGAATTGGGAAGGGTTGCAAACACCATATATTTT. This sequence encodes CASSELGRVANTIYF.

A few counts support this clone. The rearrangement uses TRBV7-3 and TRBJ2-1, with a possible D match to TRBD1 (5 bases). Trimming took off 3 bases at V and 7 bases at J, with 13 bases between the two ends. The length of the CDR3 is 14 residues. Germline assignment: CDR1 SGHTA and CDR2 FQGTGA. In DNA, the CDR3 is TGTGCCAGCAGCTTGATTCAGGGTCCGAATGAGCAGTTCTTC. The encoded protein is CASSLIQGPNEQFF.

This chain joins TRBV5-5 and TRBJ1-1; D uncertain. There are 13 residues in the CDR3. V lost 2 bases and J 3 bases, leaving 8 bases between the germline ends. The germline CDR1 and CDR2 sequences are SGHKS and YYEKEE (reference sequence). Written as DNA, the CDR3 is TGTGCCAGCAGCTTCCAGGCGGACACTGAAGCTTTCTTT. It codes for CASSFQADTEAFF.

The rearrangement uses TRBV9 and TRBJ1-2; 9 bases align to TRBD1. Germline CDR1 SGDLS, CDR2 YYNGEE. V lost 4 bases, J lost 4 bases, and 14 bases stayed unmatched. This CDR3 region has 17 residues. This CDR3 is CASSPKPTGTGSYGYTF. The CDR3 DNA reads TGTGCCAGCAGCCCGAAACCGACCGGGACAGGGTCCTATGGCTACACCTTC. The entire variable domain, with the rest obtained from reference TRBV9 and TRBJ1-2, is as follows: DSGVTQTPKHLITATGQRVTLRCSPRSGDLSVYWYQQSLDQGLQFLIQYYNGEERAKGNILERFSAQQFPDLHSELNLSSLELGDSALYFCASSPKPTGTGSYGYTFGSGTRLTVV.